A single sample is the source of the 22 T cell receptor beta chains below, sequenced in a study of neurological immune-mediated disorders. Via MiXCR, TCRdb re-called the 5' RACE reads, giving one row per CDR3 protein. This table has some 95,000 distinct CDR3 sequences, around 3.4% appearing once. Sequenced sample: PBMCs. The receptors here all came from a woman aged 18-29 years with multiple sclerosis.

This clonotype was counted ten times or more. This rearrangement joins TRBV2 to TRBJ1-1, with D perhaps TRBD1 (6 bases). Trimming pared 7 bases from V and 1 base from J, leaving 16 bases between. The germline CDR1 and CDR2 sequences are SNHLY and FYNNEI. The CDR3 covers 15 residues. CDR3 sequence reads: CASTKTGQPNTEAFF. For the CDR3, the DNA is TGTGCCAGCACCAAAACAGGACAGCCGAACACTGAAGCTTTCTTT. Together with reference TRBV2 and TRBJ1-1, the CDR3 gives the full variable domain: EPEVTQTPSHQVTQMGQEVILRCVPISNHLYFYWYRQILGQKVEFLVSFYNNEISEKSEIFDDQFSVERPDGSNFTLKIRSTKLEDSAMYFCASTKTGQPNTEAFFGQGTRLTVV.

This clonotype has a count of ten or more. The CDR3 DNA reads as TGTGCCAGCAGTGCGGGGCGGACCCAGTACTTC. This sequence encodes CASSAGRTQYF. The chain is built from TRBV25-1 and TRBJ2-5; D possibly matches TRBD1 or TRBD2 (5 bases each). V lost 4 bases and J lost 7, with 7 bases in between. CDR3 size: 11 residues. From germline, CDR1 is MGHDK and CDR2 SYGVNS.

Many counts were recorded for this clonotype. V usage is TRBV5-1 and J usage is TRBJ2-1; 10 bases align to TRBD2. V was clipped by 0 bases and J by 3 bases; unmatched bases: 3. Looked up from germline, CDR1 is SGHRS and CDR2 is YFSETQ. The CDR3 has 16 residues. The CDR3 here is CASSLEIAGGYNEQFF. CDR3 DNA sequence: TGCGCCAGCAGCTTGGAGATAGCGGGGGGCTACAATGAGCAGTTCTTC. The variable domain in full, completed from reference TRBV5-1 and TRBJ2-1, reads KAGVTQTPRYLIKTRGQQVTLSCSPISGHRSVSWYQQTPGQGLQFLFEYFSETQRNKGNFPGRFSGRQFSNSRSEMNVSTLELGDSALYLCASSLEIAGGYNEQFFGPGTRLTVL.

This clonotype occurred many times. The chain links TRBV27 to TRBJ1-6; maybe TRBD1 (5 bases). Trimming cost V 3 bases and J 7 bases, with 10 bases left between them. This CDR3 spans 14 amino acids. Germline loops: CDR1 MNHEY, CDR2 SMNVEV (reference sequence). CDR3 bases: TGTGCCAGCAGTTTGGGCAGGGTCAATTCACCCCTCCACTTT. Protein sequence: CASSLGRVNSPLHF.

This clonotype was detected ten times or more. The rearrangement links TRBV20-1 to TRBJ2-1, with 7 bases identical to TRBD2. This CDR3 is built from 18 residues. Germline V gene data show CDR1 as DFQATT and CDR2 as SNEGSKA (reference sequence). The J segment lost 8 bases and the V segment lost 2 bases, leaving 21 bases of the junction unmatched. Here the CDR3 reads CSARRPVPQRGVIDEQFF. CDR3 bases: TGCAGTGCTAGACGACCCGTACCCCAGCGGGGTGTTATAGATGAGCAGTTCTTC.

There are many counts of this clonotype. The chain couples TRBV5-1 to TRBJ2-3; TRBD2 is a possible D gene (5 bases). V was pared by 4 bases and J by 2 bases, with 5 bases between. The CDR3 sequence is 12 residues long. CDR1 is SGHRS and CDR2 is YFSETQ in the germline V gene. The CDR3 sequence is CASSDYTDTQYF. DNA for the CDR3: TGCGCCAGCAGCGACTACACAGATACGCAGTATTTT. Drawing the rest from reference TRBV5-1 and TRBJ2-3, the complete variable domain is KAGVTQTPRYLIKTRGQQVTLSCSPISGHRSVSWYQQTPGQGLQFLFEYFSETQRNKGNFPGRFSGRQFSNSRSEMNVSTLELGDSALYLCASSDYTDTQYFGPGTRLTVL.

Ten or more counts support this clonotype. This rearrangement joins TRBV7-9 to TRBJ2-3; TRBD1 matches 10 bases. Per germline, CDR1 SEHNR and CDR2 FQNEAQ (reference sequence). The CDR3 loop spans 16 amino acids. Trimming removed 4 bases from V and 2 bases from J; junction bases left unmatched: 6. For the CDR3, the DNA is TGTGCCAGCAGCTCCGGACAGGGGGACAACACAGATACGCAGTATTTT. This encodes CASSSGQGDNTDTQYF.

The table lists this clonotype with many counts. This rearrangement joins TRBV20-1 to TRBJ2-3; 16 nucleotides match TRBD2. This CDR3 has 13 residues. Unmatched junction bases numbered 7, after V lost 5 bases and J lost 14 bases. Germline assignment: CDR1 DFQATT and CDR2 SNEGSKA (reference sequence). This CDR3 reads CSAGTSGGAFGYF. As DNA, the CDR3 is TGCAGTGCTGGGACTAGCGGGGGGGCCTTTGGGTATTTT.

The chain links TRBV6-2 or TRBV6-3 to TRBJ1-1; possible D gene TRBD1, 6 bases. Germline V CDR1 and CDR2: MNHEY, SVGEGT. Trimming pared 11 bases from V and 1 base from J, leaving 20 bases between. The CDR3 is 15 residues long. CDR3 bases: TGTGCCTCAAAATCCTTGGGGACAACGAACACTGAAGCTTTCTTT. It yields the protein CASKSLGTTNTEAFF.

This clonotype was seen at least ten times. CDR3 sequence reads: CASSLMGQTNTGELFF. In DNA, the CDR3 is TGCGCCAGCAGCTTGATGGGACAGACGAACACCGGGGAGCTGTTTTTT. J is TRBJ2-2 and V is TRBV5-1, with 7 bases fitting TRBD1. Trimming cost V 1 base and J 0 bases; bases outside gene matches: 3. The CDR3 runs to 16 residues. Germline V gene lookup returns CDR1 SGHRS and CDR2 YFSETQ.

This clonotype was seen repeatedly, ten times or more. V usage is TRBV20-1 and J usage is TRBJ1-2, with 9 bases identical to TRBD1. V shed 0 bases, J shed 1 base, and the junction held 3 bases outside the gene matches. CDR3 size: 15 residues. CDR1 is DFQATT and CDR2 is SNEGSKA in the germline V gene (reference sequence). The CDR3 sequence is CSARDPGQGNYGYTF. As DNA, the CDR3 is TGCAGTGCTAGAGATCCGGGACAGGGTAACTATGGCTACACCTTC.

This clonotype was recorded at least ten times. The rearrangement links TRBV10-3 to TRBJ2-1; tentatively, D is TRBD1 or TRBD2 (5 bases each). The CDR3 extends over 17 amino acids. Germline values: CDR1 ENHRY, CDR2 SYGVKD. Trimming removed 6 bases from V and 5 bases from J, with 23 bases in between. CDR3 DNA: TGTGCCATCAGAAGCACCTTTTTGGGGGAGTCAGACAATGAGCAGTTCTTC. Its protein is CAIRSTFLGESDNEQFF.

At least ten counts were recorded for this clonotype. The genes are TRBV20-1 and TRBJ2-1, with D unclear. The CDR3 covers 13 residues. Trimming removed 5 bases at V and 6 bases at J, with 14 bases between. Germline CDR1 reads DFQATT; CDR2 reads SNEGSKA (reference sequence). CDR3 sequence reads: CSAPLSSSNEQFF. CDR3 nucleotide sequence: TGCAGTGCTCCTCTTAGTAGCAGCAATGAGCAGTTCTTC.

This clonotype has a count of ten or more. The CDR3 DNA sequence: TGCAGTGCTCTCGGGCTAGCGGGAAACGTGAATGAGCAGTTCTTC. This encodes CSALGLAGNVNEQFF. The chain is built from TRBV20-1 and TRBJ2-1; 9 bases align to TRBD2. Germline-derived CDR1 and CDR2 are DFQATT and SNEGSKA (reference sequence). The CDR3 is 15 residues long. V gave up 5 bases and J gave up 7 bases; unmatched junction bases: 12.

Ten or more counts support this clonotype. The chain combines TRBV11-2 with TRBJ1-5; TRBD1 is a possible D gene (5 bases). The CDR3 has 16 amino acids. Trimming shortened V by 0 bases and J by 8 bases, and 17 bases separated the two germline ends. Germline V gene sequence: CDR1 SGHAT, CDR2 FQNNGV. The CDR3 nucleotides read TGTGCCAGCAGCTTAGAAGGAGGTGGGGGTCCGGAGCCCCAGCATTTT. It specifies CASSLEGGGGPEPQHF.

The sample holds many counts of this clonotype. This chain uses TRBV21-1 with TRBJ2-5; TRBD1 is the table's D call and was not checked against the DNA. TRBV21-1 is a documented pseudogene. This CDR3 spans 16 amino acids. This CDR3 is CASRRGTVSGQETQYF. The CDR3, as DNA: TGTGCCAGCAGAAGAGGGACAGTCAGTGGCCAAGAGACCCAGTACTTC.

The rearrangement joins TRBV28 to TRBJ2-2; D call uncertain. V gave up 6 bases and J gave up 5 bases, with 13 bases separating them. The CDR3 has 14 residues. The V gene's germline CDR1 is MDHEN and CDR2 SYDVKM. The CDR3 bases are TGTGCCAGCAGGGCCCGGGTCTTAACCGGGGAGCTGTTTTTT. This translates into CASRARVLTGELFF.

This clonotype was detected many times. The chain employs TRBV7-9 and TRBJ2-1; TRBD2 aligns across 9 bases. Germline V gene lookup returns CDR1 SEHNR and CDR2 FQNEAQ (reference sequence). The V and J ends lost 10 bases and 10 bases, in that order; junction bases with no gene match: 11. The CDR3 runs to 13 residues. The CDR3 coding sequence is TGTGCCATCTGGCGGACTAGCGACGGAGAGCAGTTCTTC. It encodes CAIWRTSDGEQFF.

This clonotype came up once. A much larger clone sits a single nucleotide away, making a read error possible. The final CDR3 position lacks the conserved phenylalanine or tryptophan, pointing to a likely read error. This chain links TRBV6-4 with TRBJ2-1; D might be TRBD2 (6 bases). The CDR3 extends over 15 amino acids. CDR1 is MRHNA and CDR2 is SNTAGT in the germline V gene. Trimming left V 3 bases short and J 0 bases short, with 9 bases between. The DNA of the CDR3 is TGTGCCAGCAGTGAAGACGGGGGCTCCTACAATGAGCAGTTCATC. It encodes CASSEDGGSYNEQFI.

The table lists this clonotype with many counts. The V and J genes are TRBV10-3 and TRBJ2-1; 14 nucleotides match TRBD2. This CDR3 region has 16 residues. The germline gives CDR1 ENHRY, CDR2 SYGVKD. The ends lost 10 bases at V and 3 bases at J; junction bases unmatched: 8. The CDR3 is CATGLAGGEFYNEQFF. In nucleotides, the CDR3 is TGTGCCACCGGACTAGCGGGAGGTGAATTCTACAATGAGCAGTTCTTC.

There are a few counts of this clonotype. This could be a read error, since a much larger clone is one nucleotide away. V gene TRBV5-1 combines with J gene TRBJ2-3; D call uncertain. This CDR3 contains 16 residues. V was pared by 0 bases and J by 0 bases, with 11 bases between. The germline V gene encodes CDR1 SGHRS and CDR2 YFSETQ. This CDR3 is CASSLGKDASTDTQYF. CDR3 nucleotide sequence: TGCGCCAGCAGCTTGGGGAAGGATGCTAGCACAGATACGCAGTATTTT. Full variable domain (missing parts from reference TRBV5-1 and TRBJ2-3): KAGVTQTPRYLIKTRGQQVTLSCSPISGHRSVSWYQQTPGQGLQFLFEYFSETQRNKGNFPGRFSGRQFSNSRSEMNVSTLELGDSALYLCASSLGKDASTDTQYFGPGTRLTVL.

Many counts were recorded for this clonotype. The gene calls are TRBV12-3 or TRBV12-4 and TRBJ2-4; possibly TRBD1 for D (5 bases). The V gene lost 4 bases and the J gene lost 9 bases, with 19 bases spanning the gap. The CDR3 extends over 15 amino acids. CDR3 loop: CASSSTGRSNGIQYF. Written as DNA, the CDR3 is TGTGCCAGCAGTTCCACAGGTAGATCAAATGGCATTCAGTACTTC.